What follows are 20 T cell receptor beta chains derived from one specimen sequenced in a study of blood T cells in healthy people across ages. A J-beta primer mix and a sample-barcoded 5' primer were used in a second PCR of roughly 7 to 12 cycles. TCRdb recomputed calls from the 5' RACE reads with MiXCR, one row per CDR3 protein. The sample carries about 1,000,000 distinct CDR3 sequences, under 55% recorded once. The sequencing input was blood. Receptor source: a woman aged 60-75 years in good health.

The V and J genes are TRBV11-2 and TRBJ2-1; 8 bases map to TRBD2. The V segment lost 4 bases and the J segment 3 bases; nucleotides outside the gene matches: 5. Germline CDR1 and CDR2: SGHAT and FQNNGV. This CDR3 comprises 15 residues. CDR3 loop: CASSSGLVGYNEQFF. The CDR3 region has the DNA TGTGCCAGCAGCTCGGGACTAGTTGGCTACAATGAGCAGTTCTTC.

The CDR3 coding sequence is TGTGCCAGCAGCCCCCAGGGGATGCCCGTCGAGCAGTACTTC. It is translated as CASSPQGMPVEQYF. The chain combines TRBV4-2 with TRBJ2-7, with a possible D match to TRBD1 (6 bases). Germline V gives CDR1 LGHNA, CDR2 YNFKEQ. V lost 4 bases and J 6 bases, leaving 16 bases between the germline ends. This CDR3 contains 14 residues.

The genes are TRBV20-1 and TRBJ2-5; possible D gene TRBD1, 5 bases. There are 12 residues in the CDR3. The germline gives CDR1 DFQATT, CDR2 SNEGSKA (reference sequence). V lost 3 bases and J lost 5, with 10 bases in between. CDR3 sequence reads: CSASMGRETQYF. DNA of the CDR3: TGCAGTGCTAGTATGGGGCGCGAGACCCAGTACTTC.

This clonotype was seen more than once but under ten times. This chain connects TRBV29-1 to TRBJ2-3; the D is unclear. Germline CDR1 is SQVTM and CDR2 is ANQGSEA. The V end was cut by 7 bases, the J end by 2 bases, with 7 bases between. This CDR3 spans 11 amino acids. The chain's CDR3 is CSAGDTDTQYF. In DNA form, the CDR3 reads TGCAGCGCTGGGGACACAGATACGCAGTATTTT.

This clonotype has at least ten counts. The chain has TRBV28 and TRBJ2-6, with D possibly matching TRBD1 (5 bases). The CDR3 totals 15 residues. The V and J ends lost 6 bases and 4 bases respectively, with 13 bases between them. The germline V gene encodes CDR1 MDHEN and CDR2 SYDVKM. CDR3 amino acids: CASRSQGAGANVLTF. The DNA for the CDR3 is TGTGCCAGCAGGTCCCAGGGTGCAGGGGCCAACGTCCTGACTTTC.

This clonotype was observed a handful of times. One end of the junction does not line up with germline, which may come from a read error. The chain carries TRBV4-1 and TRBJ1-5; D is unresolved. The CDR3 sequence is 13 residues long. Germline CDR1 reads MGHRA; CDR2 reads YSYEKL. CDR3 protein: CASSQDQQQRQHF. For the CDR3, the DNA is TGCGCCAGCAGCCAAGATCAGCAGCAGCGCCAGCATTTT.

This clonotype was counted between two and nine times. The chain uses TRBV7-2 and TRBJ2-5; D is unclear. Trimming stripped 5 bases from V and 7 bases from J, with 11 bases between. Germline V gives CDR1 SGHTA, CDR2 FQGNSA. The CDR3 sequence is 12 residues long. DNA for the CDR3: TGTGCCAGCAGCCGGGCCTCGGGGACCCAGTACTTC. Translating it yields CASSRASGTQYF.

The chain has TRBV27 and TRBJ2-7; TRBD1 matches at 8 bases. With V trimmed by 8 bases and J by 3 bases, 6 bases remained unmatched. Germline V CDR1 and CDR2: MNHEY, SMNVEV (reference sequence). This CDR3 has 13 amino acids. The CDR3 loop reads CASLGTGRYEQYF. The DNA for the CDR3 is TGTGCCAGCCTCGGGACAGGTCGCTACGAGCAGTACTTC.

This clonotype was seen only a few times. The V gene is TRBV20-1, the J gene TRBJ2-3; no clear D gene. The CDR3 runs to 11 residues. The V gene lost 3 bases and the J gene lost 3 bases, with 4 bases spanning the gap. CDR1 DFQATT and CDR2 SNEGSKA come from the germline V gene (reference sequence). The CDR3 nucleotides read TGCAGTGCTAGCCGGACAGATACGCAGTATTTT. Encoded protein: CSASRTDTQYF.

The V gene is TRBV2, the J gene TRBJ2-7, with D maybe TRBD1 (5 bases). Trimming took off 7 bases at V and 12 bases at J, with 16 bases between the two ends. CDR3 size: 11 residues. Looked up from germline, CDR1 is SNHLY and CDR2 is FYNNEI. The CDR3 nucleotides are TGTGCCAGCACTATAGCCAGGGAAACGTACTTC. Translating gives CASTIARETYF.

This clonotype was counted only a few times. The V and J genes are TRBV6-6 and TRBJ2-7; 7 nucleotides agree with TRBD2. CDR1 and CDR2 from the germline V gene are MNHNY and SVGAGI (reference sequence). With V trimmed by 6 bases and J by 1 base, 12 bases remained unmatched. The CDR3 covers 16 residues. The CDR3 region is CASRLSGAGVSYEQYF. The CDR3 nucleotides are TGTGCCAGCAGATTATCCGGGGCGGGAGTATCCTACGAGCAGTACTTC.

This clonotype was recorded a few times. This chain uses TRBV7-3 with TRBJ2-2; tentatively, D is TRBD1 (5 bases). The CDR3 has 16 amino acids. V lost 5 bases and J 4 bases, leaving 17 bases between the germline ends. Germline loops: CDR1 SGHTA, CDR2 FQGTGA. In DNA, the CDR3 is TGTGCCAGCAGCCCCGACAACCTAAGGGGCACCGGGGAGCTGTTTTTT. Translation: CASSPDNLRGTGELFF.

DNA of the CDR3: TGTGCCAGCAGCCCGCCGGGCGATGAAAAACTGTTTTTT. Protein sequence: CASSPPGDEKLFF. This rearrangement joins TRBV11-2 to TRBJ1-4; D is undetermined. Germline CDR1 and CDR2: SGHAT and FQNNGV. The CDR3 covers 13 residues. V was shortened by 5 bases and J by 6 bases, with 10 bases between the two germline ends.

This clonotype was seen a few times. V is TRBV7-8 and J is TRBJ2-1, with D perhaps matching TRBD1 (5 bases). This CDR3 comprises 17 residues. Between the trimmed V and J ends, which lost 2 bases and 0 bases, there was a span of 14 bases. CDR1 is SGHVS, CDR2 FQNEAQ, per germline. CDR3 nucleotide sequence: TGTGCCAGCAGCTTAACTGGGGCAGATAGCTCCTACAATGAGCAGTTCTTC. Its protein is CASSLTGADSSYNEQFF.

This clonotype was seen more than once but under ten times. The DNA for the CDR3 is TGCAGCGTGAACAGGGGGGGGGTGGAGACCCAGTACTTC. Residues: CSVNRGGVETQYF. The V call is TRBV29-1, the J call TRBJ2-5; D is possibly TRBD1 (8 bases). This CDR3 region has 13 residues. The germline gives CDR1 SQVTM, CDR2 ANQGSEA. V was clipped by 6 bases and J by 5 bases, with 16 bases between them.

There are a few counts of this clonotype. The chain joins TRBV29-1 to TRBJ2-5, with 7 bases fitting TRBD1. Losses at the gene ends were 6 bases for V and 11 bases for J; bases not matched to a gene: 15. This CDR3 is built from 13 residues. Germline V gives CDR1 SQVTM, CDR2 ANQGSEA. DNA of the CDR3: TGCAGCGTCATCAGGGGGATCTACAATGAGCAGTACTTC. As protein: CSVIRGIYNEQYF.

As regards this clonotype: A much larger clone lies a single base off, so this may be a read error. This chain connects TRBV27 to TRBJ1-2, with D tentatively TRBD1 (6 bases). This CDR3 region has 13 residues. Per germline, CDR1 MNHEY and CDR2 SMNVEV (reference sequence). The CDR3 reads CASSSPTGHGNTF. As DNA, the CDR3 is TGTGCCAGCAGTTCCCCAACAGGGCATGGCAACACCTTC.

This clonotype has only one observation. The V gene is TRBV24-1, the J gene TRBJ1-1; possible D gene TRBD1, 5 bases. The germline V gene has CDR1 KGHDR and CDR2 SFDVKD. With 3 bases removed from V and 1 base from J, the gap between germline ends came to 11 bases. The CDR3 has 15 residues. The CDR3 protein is CATSDAGRGNTEAFF. CDR3 DNA: TGTGCCACCAGTGATGCGGGGCGGGGGAACACTGAAGCTTTCTTT.

This clonotype was seen only a few times. CDR3 DNA sequence: TGCGCCAGCAGCTTGGCGGGACAGTTCTATGGCTACACCTTC. Residues: CASSLAGQFYGYTF. The chain recombines TRBV5-1 with TRBJ1-2; TRBD1 matches 7 bases. The V segment lost 0 bases and the J segment 4 bases; nucleotides outside the gene matches: 3. The germline gives CDR1 SGHRS, CDR2 YFSETQ. CDR3 length equals 14 residues.

Regarding this clonotype: Being one base from a much bigger clone, this may be a read error. The chain combines TRBV7-8 with TRBJ2-7; a weak D match, TRBD2 (6 bases). CDR3 length: 15 residues. V was pared by 5 bases and J by 1 base, with 15 bases between. The germline V gene has CDR1 SGHVS and CDR2 FQNEAQ. CDR3 amino acids: CASSPTTRGSYEQYF. CDR3 nucleotide sequence: TGTGCCAGCAGCCCCACGACTAGAGGATCCTACGAGCAGTACTTC.